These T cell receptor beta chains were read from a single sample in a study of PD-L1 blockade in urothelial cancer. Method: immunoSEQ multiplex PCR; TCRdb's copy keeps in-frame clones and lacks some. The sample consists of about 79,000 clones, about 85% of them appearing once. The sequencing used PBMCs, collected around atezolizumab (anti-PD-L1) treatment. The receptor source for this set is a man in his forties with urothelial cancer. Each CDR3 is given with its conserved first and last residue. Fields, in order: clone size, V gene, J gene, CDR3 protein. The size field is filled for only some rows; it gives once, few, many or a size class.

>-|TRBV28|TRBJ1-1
CASTTPHSNTEAFF
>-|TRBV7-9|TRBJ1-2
CASSSGAGANYGYTF
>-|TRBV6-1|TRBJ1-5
CASSERRNRQHF
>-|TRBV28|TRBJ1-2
CASSALDRAVGYNYGYTF
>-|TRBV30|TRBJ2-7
CAWSPQPGQNYEQYF
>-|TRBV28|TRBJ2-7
CASEGAYEQYF
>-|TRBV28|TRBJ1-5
CASRPTGPNQPQHF
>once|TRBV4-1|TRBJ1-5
CASSQGVSRGPSNQPQHF
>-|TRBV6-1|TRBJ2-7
CASSLGAYYEQYF
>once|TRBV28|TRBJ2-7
CASWPGLAEYEQYF
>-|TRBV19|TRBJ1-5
CASSSTGGKLDQPQHF
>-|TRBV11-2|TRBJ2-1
CASSLVNRAPEQFF
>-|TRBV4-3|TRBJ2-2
CASSQFRLTGELFF
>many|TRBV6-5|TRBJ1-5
CASRHAGSNQPQHF
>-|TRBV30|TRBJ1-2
CAWSPGGYGYTF
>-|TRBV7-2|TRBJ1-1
CASRSGQNTEAFF
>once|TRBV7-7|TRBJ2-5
CASSLAGGAQQETQYF
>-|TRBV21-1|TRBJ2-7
CASSKGGGTGPNEQYF
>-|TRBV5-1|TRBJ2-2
CASTPHAGGTGELFF
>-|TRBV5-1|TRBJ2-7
CASSYGGPSGRKRYEQYF
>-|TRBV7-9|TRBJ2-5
CASSLGGAFEGETQYF
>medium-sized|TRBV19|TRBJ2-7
CASTVAGGDEQYF
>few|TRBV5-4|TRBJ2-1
CASSLVNTEQFF
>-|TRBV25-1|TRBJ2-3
CASSVQGLRKSTDTQYF
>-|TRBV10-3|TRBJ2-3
CAISEAADTQYF
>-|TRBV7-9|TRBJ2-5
CASSFTVNQETQYF